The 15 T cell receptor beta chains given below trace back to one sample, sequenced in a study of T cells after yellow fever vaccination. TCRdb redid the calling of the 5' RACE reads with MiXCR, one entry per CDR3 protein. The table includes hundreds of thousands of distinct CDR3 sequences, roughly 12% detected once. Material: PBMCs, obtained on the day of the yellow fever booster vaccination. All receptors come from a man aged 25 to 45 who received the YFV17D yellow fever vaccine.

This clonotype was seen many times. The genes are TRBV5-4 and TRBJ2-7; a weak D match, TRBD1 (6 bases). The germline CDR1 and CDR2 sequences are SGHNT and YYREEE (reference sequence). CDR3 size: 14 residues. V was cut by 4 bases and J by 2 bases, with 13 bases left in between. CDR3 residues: CASSNRDNTYEQYF. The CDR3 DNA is TGTGCCAGCAGCAACCGGGACAACACCTACGAGCAGTACTTC.

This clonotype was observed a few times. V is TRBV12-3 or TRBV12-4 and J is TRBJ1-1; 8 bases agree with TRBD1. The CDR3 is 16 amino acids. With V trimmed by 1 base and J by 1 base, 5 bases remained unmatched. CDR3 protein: CASSLGAGGWNTEAFF. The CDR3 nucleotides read TGTGCCAGCAGTTTAGGGGCAGGGGGCTGGAACACTGAAGCTTTCTTT.

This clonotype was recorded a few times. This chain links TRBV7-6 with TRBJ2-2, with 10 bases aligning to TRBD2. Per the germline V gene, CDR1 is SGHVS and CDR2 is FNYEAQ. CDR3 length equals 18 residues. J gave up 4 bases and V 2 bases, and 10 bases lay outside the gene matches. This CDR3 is CASSLWLAGASGTGELFF. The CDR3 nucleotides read TGTGCCAGCAGCTTATGGCTAGCGGGAGCCTCCGGCACCGGGGAGCTGTTTTTT.

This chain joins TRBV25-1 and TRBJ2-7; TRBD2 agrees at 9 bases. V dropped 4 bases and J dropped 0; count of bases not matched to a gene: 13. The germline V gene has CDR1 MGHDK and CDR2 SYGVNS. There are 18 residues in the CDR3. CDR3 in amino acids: CASSGLGRGGKHSYEQYF. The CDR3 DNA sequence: TGTGCCAGCAGTGGCCTTGGGCGGGGGGGCAAACACTCCTACGAGCAGTACTTC.

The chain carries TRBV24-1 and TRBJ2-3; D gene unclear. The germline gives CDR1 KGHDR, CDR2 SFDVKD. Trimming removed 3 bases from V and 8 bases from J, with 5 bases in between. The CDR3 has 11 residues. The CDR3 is CATSDRVTQYF. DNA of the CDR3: TGTGCCACCAGTGATCGCGTTACGCAGTATTTT.

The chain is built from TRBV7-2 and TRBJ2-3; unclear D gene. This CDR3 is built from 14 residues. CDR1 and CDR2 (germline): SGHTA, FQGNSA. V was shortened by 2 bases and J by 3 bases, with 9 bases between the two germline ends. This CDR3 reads CASSLRRETDTQYF. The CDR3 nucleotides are TGTGCCAGCAGCTTACGCCGAGAGACAGATACGCAGTATTTT.

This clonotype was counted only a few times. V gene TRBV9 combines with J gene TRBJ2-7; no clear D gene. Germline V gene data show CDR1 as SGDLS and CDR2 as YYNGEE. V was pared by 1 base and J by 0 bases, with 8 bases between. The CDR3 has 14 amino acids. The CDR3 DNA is TGTGCCAGCAGCGTACTCTCCAGCTCCTACGAGCAGTACTTC. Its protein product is CASSVLSSSYEQYF.

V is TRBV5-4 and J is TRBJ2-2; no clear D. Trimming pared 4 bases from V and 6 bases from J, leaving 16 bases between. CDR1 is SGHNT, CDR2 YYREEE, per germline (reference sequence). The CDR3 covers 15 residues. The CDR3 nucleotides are TGTGCCAGCAGCGATGTTTTGGGCGGACCCGGGGAGCTGTTTTTT. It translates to CASSDVLGGPGELFF.

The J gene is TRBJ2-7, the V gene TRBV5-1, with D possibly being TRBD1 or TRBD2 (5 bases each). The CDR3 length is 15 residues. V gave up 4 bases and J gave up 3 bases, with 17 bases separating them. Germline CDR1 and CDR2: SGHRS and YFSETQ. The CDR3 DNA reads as TGCGCCAGCAGCGAAGGGCCGGGTGGGGGCTACGAGCAGTACTTC. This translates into CASSEGPGGGYEQYF. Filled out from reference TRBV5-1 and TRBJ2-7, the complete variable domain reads KAGVTQTPRYLIKTRGQQVTLSCSPISGHRSVSWYQQTPGQGLQFLFEYFSETQRNKGNFPGRFSGRQFSNSRSEMNVSTLELGDSALYLCASSEGPGGGYEQYFGPGTRLTVT.

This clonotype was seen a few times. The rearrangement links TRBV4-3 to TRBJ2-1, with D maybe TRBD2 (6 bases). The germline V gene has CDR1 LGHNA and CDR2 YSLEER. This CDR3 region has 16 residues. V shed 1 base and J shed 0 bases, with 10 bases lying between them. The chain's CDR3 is CASSQGGRSSYNEQFF. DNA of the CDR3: TGCGCCAGCAGCCAAGGAGGGAGGAGCTCCTACAATGAGCAGTTCTTC.

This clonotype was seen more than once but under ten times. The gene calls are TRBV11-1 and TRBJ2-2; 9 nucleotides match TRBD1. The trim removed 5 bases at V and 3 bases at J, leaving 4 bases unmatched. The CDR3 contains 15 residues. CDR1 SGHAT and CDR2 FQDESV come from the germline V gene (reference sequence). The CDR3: CASSEQGADTGELFF. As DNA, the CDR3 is TGTGCCAGCAGCGAACAGGGGGCGGACACCGGGGAGCTGTTTTTT.

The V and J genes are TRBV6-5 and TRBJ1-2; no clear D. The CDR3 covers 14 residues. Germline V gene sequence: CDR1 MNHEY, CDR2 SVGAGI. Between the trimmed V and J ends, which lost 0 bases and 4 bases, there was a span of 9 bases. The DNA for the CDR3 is TGTGCCAGCAGTTACTCGTCTGAAGGCTATGGCTACACCTTC. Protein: CASSYSSEGYGYTF.

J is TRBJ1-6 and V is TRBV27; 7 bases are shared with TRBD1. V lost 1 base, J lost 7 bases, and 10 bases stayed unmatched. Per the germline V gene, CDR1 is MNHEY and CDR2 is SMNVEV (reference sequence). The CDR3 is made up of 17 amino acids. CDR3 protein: CASSLFGGDSPNSPLHF. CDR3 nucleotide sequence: TGTGCCAGCAGTTTATTTGGGGGGGACAGTCCAAATTCACCCCTCCACTTT.

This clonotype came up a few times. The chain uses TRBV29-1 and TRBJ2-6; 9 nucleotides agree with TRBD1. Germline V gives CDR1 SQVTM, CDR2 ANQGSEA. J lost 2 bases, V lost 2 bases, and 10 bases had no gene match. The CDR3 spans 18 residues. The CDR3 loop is CSVELTGTGFAGANVLTF. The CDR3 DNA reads TGCAGCGTTGAACTGACCGGGACAGGGTTTGCTGGGGCCAACGTCCTGACTTTC.

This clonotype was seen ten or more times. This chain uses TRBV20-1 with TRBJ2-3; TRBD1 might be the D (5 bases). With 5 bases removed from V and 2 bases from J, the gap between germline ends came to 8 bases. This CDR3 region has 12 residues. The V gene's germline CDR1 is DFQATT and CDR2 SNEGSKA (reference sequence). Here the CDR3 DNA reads TGCAGTGCTTCCAGGGACACAGATACGCAGTATTTT. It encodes CSASRDTDTQYF.